This T cell receptor (beta chain) derives from a study of glioma-infiltrating T cells (TCRdb year 2016). A note on the overall study: Sequencing of TCR alpha- and beta-chain repertoires was performed on glioma tissue, on non-neoplastic brain tissue, and on matched peripheral blood mononuclear cells. To measure divergence between tissue and blood T-cell populations, each tissue-infiltrating repertoire was compared with the peripheral blood repertoire of the same patient. The paired cohort was made up of three low-grade glioma patients, several primary glioblastoma patients and three non-glioma patients who contributed non-neoplastic brain tissue. Study-wide findings and limitations: Group comparisons were based on small numbers of patients: three non-neoplastic, three low-grade glioma and 7 to 9 glioblastoma patients. VJ-independent divergence between tissue and blood was found to be below expectation in non-neoplastic patients but above expectation in all gliomas, particularly low-grade gliomas. Very few CDR3 sequences were shared between tissue and blood, attributed to high CDR3 diversity and limited sampling.

TCR alpha and beta CDR3 regions were amplified with the iRepertoire nested amplicon-rescue multiplex PCR (arm-PCR) platform from RNA. The input for one-step reverse transcription and amplification was 100-400 ng of either tissue mRNA or PBMC total RNA. Following bead purification, Illumina adapters were added by a secondary multiplex PCR, and libraries between 200 and 400 bp were gel-purified. Internal 6-nucleotide barcodes were carried by the libraries and were used for demultiplexing. The libraries were sequenced on an Illumina MiSeq using 2x220 or 2x250 nucleotide paired-end reads. On the study's bioinformatics: Paired reads were merged using FLASH 1.2.11 and were aligned to the GRCh37 human genome using BWA-MEM, after which TRA and TRB reads were extracted. An IMGT-derived reference of cassette sequences and CDR3 motifs, with pseudogenes included, was used for V and J assignment. Reads were translated in three frames, and productive CDR3s were defined by a C…FGXG motif without stop codons. Clonotypes were defined as unique combinations of V-J cassette pair and CDR3 amino acid sequence. Reads were filtered by Hamming distance, thresholded by each sample's sequence error rate in mapped regions. The public reads were run again by TCRdb, first through fastp at Q25 and then through MiXCR, and only productive beta chains were kept. One record per CDR3 amino acid sequence lists the most common genes and DNA. The V and J calls, along with clone size, are taken from TCRdb and not from the paper's own processing. In all, the sample holds approximately 120,000 distinct CDR3 sequences, and around 23% of those were seen once. About 15% of the sample goes to the ten largest clones.

CDR1 LNHDA and CDR2 SQIVND are derived from the germline V gene (reference sequence). From the cysteine up to the phenylalanine, the CDR3 has a length of 18 residues. The CDR3 DNA has 54 bases and is translated from base 1. Trimming removed 5 bases from V and 1 base from J, leaving 21 bases between the germline ends. In its sample, this clonotype was seen many times. It has no known antigen specificity. Base qualities are not recorded, but no much larger clone differs from it by a single base. Sequencing was carried out using glioma tissue, nonneoplastic brain tissue, or PBMCs (not recorded which). This TCR was sampled from a human donor with low-grade glioma or glioblastoma, undergoing nonglioma brain surgery, or in good health (not recorded which). The receptor chain draws on TRBV19 and TRBJ1-5, and TRBD1 may be the D gene, going by 6 matching bases. The bases read TGTGCCAGTAGTCCCCGGCCCCAACAGGGATCCAGCAATCAGCCCCAGCATTTT. Its product reads: CASSPRPQQGSSNQPQHF.